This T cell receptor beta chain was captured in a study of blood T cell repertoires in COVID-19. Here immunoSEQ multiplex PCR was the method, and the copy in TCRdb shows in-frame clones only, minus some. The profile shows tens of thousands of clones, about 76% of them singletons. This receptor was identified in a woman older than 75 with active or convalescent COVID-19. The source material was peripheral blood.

The CDR3 loop reads CASSQDKAADTQYF. The CDR3 DNA reads TGCGCCAGCAGCCAAGACAAGGCGGCAGATACGCAGTATTTT. This chain joins TRBV4-3 and TRBJ2-3; D gene ambiguous. The CDR3 is 14 residues long. Germline CDR1 is LGHNA and CDR2 is YSLEER. V was cut by 0 bases and J by 4 bases, with 8 bases left in between.